This TCR beta chain comes out of a study of blood T cell repertoires in COVID-19. Across the whole study: Italy, Spain and the United States were the sources of the convalescent and acute COVID-19 samples. PBMCs, B-cell-depleted T cells, or T cells provided the cDNA or gDNA that made up the material.

A Seattle source enrolled patients during active infection and followed them longitudinally. The CDR3 totals 17 residues. V dropped 9 bases and J dropped 3; count of bases not matched to a gene: 17. Germline V CDR1 and CDR2: SGHNT, YYREEE (reference sequence). Methods used by the authors: The assay estimated nucleated cells by amplifying reference gene primers. TCRdb's table, derived via immunoSEQ multiplex PCR, lists solely in-frame clones and lacks some. V, J and clone size are taken as reported in that table, and D and trimming were inferred from the DNA itself. This table has roughly 100,000 clones, roughly 79% appearing once.

This receptor was taken from an elderly man with COVID-19, enrolled during active disease. The specimen was peripheral blood. This chain links TRBV5-4 with TRBJ1-2; 10 positions agree with TRBD1. DNA for the CDR3: TGTGCCACCAGAATAGAGAGGACAGGGGGGGAGGACTATGGCTACACCTTC. This codes for CATRIERTGGEDYGYTF. The whole variable domain, filled in from reference TRBV5-4 and TRBJ1-2, reads ETGVTQSPTHLIKTRGQQVTLRCSSQSGHNTVSWYQQALGQGPQFIFQYYREEENGRGNFPPRFSGLQFPNYSSELNVNALELDDSALYLCATRIERTGGEDYGYTFGSGTRLTVV.